This entry lists 10 T cell receptor beta chains sequenced from one sample in a study of T-cell reconstitution after alpha-beta-depleted transplantation in children. Preparation of the TCRbeta library involved a method that used unique molecular identifiers. TCRdb independently ran MiXCR on the PCR reads; one entry per CDR3 protein. Here the sample spans 380,000 or so distinct CDR3 sequences, 13% being singletons. The material was PBMCs, obtained from the stem cell graft. The receptors here all came from a human donor who donated a stem cell graft to a child with Fanconi anemia.

The V gene is TRBV7-2, the J gene TRBJ2-2; TRBD2 might be the D (5 bases). Trimming removed 1 base at V and 4 bases at J, with 10 bases between. Germline lookup yields CDR1 SGHTA and CDR2 FQGNSA. The length of the CDR3 is 15 residues. The CDR3: CASSLVGEFTGELFF. DNA for the CDR3: TGTGCCAGCAGCTTAGTTGGGGAGTTCACCGGGGAGCTGTTTTTT.

V and J are TRBV6-5 and TRBJ2-5, with TRBD2 identical over 8 bases. Germline CDR1 reads MNHEY; CDR2 reads SVGAGI. With 0 bases clipped from V and 7 bases from J, the junction kept 7 bases outside the gene matches. CDR3 length equals 15 residues. CDR3 in DNA: TGTGCCAGCAGTTACTCTCTGGGACTAGAAGGGACCCAGTACTTC. Amino acids: CASSYSLGLEGTQYF.

This clonotype was counted a few times. The CDR3 DNA reads as TGCGCCAGCAGCTTCTTAAACACCGGGACAGGGTCTGGGGCCAACGTCCTGACTTTC. The encoded protein is CASSFLNTGTGSGANVLTF. The J gene is TRBJ2-6, the V gene TRBV5-1; 9 positions agree with TRBD1. Germline values: CDR1 SGHRS, CDR2 YFSETQ. The CDR3 length is 19 residues. The V and J ends lost 2 bases and 1 base, in that order; junction bases with no gene match: 10. The full variable domain, its missing parts supplied by reference TRBV5-1 and TRBJ2-6, is KAGVTQTPRYLIKTRGQQVTLSCSPISGHRSVSWYQQTPGQGLQFLFEYFSETQRNKGNFPGRFSGRQFSNSRSEMNVSTLELGDSALYLCASSFLNTGTGSGANVLTFGAGSRLTVL.

V is TRBV12-3 or TRBV12-4 and J is TRBJ1-5; 8 bases fit TRBD1. Trimming took 5 bases from V and 5 from J; bases not matched to a gene: 5. The CDR3 is 14 residues long. CDR3 nucleotides: TGTGCCAGCAGTGGACAGGGAAGGTATCAGCCCCAGCATTTT. Its translation: CASSGQGRYQPQHF.

The chain uses TRBV28 and TRBJ1-6, with D perhaps TRBD1 (5 bases). Germline lookup yields CDR1 MDHEN and CDR2 SYDVKM. The CDR3 has 16 amino acids. Trimming left V 10 bases short and J 8 bases short, with 24 bases between. This chain's CDR3 is CATSFQGSLEDSPLHF. CDR3 sequence (DNA): TGTGCCACTTCCTTTCAGGGATCGTTGGAAGATTCACCCCTCCACTTT.

This clonotype came up a few times. This rearrangement joins TRBV7-2 to TRBJ1-2, with unresolved D. This CDR3 region has 13 residues. CDR1 SGHTA and CDR2 FQGNSA come from the germline V gene. V was trimmed by 5 bases and J by 4 bases, leaving 11 bases between them. CDR3 sequence reads: CASSTTGVYGYTF. CDR3 DNA: TGTGCCAGCAGCACGACCGGAGTCTATGGCTACACCTTC.

This clonotype was counted ten times or more. V is TRBV20-1 and J is TRBJ1-1; no firm D call. Germline CDR1 is DFQATT and CDR2 is SNEGSKA (reference sequence). This CDR3 comprises 14 residues. V was shortened by 2 bases and J by 0 bases, with 10 bases between the two germline ends. The DNA of the CDR3 is TGCAGTGCTAGATCGTTCTCCATGAACACTGAAGCTTTCTTT. Its protein is CSARSFSMNTEAFF.

This clonotype has only a few counts. J is TRBJ1-3 and V is TRBV6-6; D possibly corresponds to TRBD1 (5 bases). The V end was cut by 2 bases, the J end by 3 bases, with 5 bases between. The CDR3 runs 13 residues. CDR1 is MNHNY and CDR2 is SVGAGI in the germline V gene (reference sequence). CDR3 bases: TGTGCCAGCAGTTACAGGGGTGGAAACACCATATATTTT. Translation: CASSYRGGNTIYF.

The gene calls are TRBV20-1 and TRBJ1-4; D not resolved. V was clipped by 1 base and J by 4 bases, with 10 bases between them. CDR3 length: 14 residues. Germline V gene lookup returns CDR1 DFQATT and CDR2 SNEGSKA (reference sequence). The DNA for the CDR3 is TGCAGTGCTAGAGTAATTCAGTTTAATGAAAAACTGTTTTTT. Translation gives CSARVIQFNEKLFF.

The chain joins TRBV2 to TRBJ2-1; TRBD2 is a possible D gene (6 bases). The CDR3 consists of 14 residues. The ends were cut back, 6 bases at V and 8 bases at J, with 17 bases in the middle. CDR1 is SNHLY and CDR2 is FYNNEI in the germline V gene. CDR3 bases: TGTGCCAGCAGCCTGGGAGGTAATAGACATGAGCAGTTCTTC. This sequence encodes CASSLGGNRHEQFF.